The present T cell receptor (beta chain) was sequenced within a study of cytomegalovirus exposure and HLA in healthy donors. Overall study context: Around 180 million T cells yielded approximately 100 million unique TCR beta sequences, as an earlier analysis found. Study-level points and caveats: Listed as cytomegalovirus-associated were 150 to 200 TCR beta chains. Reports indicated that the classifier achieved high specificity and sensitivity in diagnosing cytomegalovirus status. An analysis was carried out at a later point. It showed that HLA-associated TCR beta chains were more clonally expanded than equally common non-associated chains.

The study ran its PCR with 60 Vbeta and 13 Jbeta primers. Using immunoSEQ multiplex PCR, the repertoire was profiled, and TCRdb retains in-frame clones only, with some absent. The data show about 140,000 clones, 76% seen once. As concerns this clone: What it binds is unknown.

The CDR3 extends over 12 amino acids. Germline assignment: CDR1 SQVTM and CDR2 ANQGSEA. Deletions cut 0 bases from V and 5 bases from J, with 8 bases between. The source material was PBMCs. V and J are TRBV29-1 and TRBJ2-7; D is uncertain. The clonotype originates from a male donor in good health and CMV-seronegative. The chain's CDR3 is CSVEDLSHEQYF. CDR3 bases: TGCAGCGTTGAAGATCTTAGTCACGAGCAGTACTTC.